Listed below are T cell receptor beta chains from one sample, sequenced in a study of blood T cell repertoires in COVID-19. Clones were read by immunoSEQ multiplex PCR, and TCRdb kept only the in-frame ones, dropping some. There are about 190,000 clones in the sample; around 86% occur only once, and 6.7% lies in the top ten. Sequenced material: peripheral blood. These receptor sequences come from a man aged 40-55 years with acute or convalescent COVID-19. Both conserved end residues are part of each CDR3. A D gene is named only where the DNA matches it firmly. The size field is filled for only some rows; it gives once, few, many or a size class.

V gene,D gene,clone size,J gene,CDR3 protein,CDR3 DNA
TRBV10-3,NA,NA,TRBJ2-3,CAISGGRGDTQYF,TGTGCCATCAGTGGAGGAAGAGGAGATACGCAGTATTTT
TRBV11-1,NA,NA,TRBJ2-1,CASSFLLDNEQFF,TGTGCCAGCAGCTTCCTACTTGACAATGAGCAGTTCTTC
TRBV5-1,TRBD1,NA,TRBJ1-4,CASSVWTGPNEKLFF,TGCGCCAGCAGCGTATGGACAGGGCCTAATGAAAAACTGTTTTTT
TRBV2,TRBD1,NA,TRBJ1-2,CASSLTGGGYTF,TGTGCCAGCAGTTTGACAGGGGGCGGCTACACCTTC
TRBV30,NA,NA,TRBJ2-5,CAWVPPLRPGETQYF,TGTGCCTGGGTCCCCCCCCTCAGGCCTGGAGAGACCCAGTACTTC
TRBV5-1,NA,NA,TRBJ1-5,CASSLAPQGPSNQPQHF,TGCGCCAGCAGCTTGGCCCCACAGGGCCCTAGCAATCAGCCCCAGCATTTT
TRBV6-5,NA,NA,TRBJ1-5,CASSYRKGGNQPQHF,TGTGCCAGCAGTTACAGGAAGGGGGGGAATCAGCCCCAGCATTTT
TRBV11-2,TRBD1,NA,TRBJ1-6,CASSPGTAGHYNSPLHF,TGTGCCAGCAGCCCAGGGACAGCGGGCCACTATAATTCACCCCTCCACTTT
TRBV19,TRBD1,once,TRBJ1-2,CASRRDRGPYENYGYTF,TGTGCCAGTAGGAGAGACAGGGGTCCCTACGAAAACTATGGCTACACCTTC
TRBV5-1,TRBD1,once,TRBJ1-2,CASGGQRQGTSTYGYTF,TGCGCCAGCGGAGGGCAGAGACAGGGGACCTCTACCTATGGCTACACCTTC
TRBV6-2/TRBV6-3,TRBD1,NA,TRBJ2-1,CASSDRQGVYNEQFF,TGTGCCAGCAGTGATAGACAGGGGGTCTACAATGAGCAGTTCTTC
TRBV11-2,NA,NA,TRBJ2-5,CASSLDRLLRDQYF,TGTGCCAGCAGCTTAGATAGGCTGCTGCGGGACCAGTACTTC
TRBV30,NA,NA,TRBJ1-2,CAWIPTGQGYQYGYTF,TGTGCCTGGATTCCGACAGGCCAGGGGTACCAATATGGCTACACCTTC
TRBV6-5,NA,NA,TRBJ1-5,CASRRQLDQPQHF,TGTGCCAGCCGTCGACAGCTAGATCAGCCCCAGCATTTT
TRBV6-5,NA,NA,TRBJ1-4,CASGLLGGGEKLFF,TGTGCCAGCGGCCTCTTGGGGGGTGGTGAAAAACTGTTTTTT
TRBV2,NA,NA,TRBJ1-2,CASSPRQNNGYTF,TGTGCCAGCAGTCCGAGACAGAATAATGGCTACACCTTC
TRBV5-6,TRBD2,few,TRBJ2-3,CASSSGTPDTQYF,TGTGCCAGCAGCAGCGGGACGCCAGATACGCAGTATTTT